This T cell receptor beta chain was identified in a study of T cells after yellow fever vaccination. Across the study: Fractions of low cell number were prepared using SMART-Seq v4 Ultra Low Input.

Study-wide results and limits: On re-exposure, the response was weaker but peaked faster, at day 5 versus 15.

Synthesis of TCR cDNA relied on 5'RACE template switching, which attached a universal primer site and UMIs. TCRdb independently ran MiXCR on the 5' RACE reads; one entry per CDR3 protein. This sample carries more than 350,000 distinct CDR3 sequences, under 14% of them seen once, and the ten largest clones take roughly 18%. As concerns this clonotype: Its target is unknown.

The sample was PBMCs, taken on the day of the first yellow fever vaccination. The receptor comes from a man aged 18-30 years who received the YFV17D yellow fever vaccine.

This CDR3 is CASSQVATQGSGNTIYF. CDR3 nucleotides: TGCGCCAGCAGCCAAGTTGCAACTCAGGGCTCTGGAAACACCATATATTTT. J is TRBJ1-3 and V is TRBV4-3, with a weak D call TRBD1 (5 bases). Germline CDR1 and CDR2: LGHNA and YSLEER. This CDR3 spans 17 amino acids. V lost 1 base and J 0 bases, leaving 13 bases between the germline ends.